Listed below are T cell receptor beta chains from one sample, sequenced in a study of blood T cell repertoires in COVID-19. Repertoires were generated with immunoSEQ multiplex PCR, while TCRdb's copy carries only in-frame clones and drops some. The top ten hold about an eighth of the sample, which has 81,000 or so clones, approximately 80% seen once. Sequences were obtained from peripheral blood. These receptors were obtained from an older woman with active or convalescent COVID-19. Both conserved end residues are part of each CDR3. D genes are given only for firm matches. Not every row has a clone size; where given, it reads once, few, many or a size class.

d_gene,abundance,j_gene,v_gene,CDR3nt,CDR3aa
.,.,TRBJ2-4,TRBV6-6,TGTGCCAGCAGTTACTCGAGGGATGGGACCAAAAACATTCAGTACTTC,CASSYSRDGTKNIQYF
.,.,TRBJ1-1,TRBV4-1,TGCGCCAGCAGCCAAGATCACGGTCCTCGGACTGAAGCTTTCTTT,CASSQDHGPRTEAFF
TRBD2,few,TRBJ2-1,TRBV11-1,TGTGCCAGCACCGACGGGGGGGCCTACAATGAGCAGTTCTTC,CASTDGGAYNEQFF
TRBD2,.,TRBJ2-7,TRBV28,TGTGCCAGCGCGGGGACTAGCGGCTCCTACGAGCAGTACTTC,CASAGTSGSYEQYF
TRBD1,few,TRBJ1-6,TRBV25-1,TGTGCCAGCAGTAGGACAGGCGGGACTTTGGCCCTCCACTTT,CASSRTGGTLALHF
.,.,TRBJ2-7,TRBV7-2,TGTGCCAGCAGCCCTAGCATGAGTTCCTACGAGCAGTACTTC,CASSPSMSSYEQYF
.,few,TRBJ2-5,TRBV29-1,TGCAGCGCCTACAGTGAACAAGAGACCCAGTACTTC,CSAYSEQETQYF
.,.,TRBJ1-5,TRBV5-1,TGCGCCAGCAGCTTGGTCCCATCCGGACAGAGCAATCAGCCCCAGCATTTT,CASSLVPSGQSNQPQHF
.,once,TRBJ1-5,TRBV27,TGTGCCAGCAGTTCTCGGGGTCGCGGTTTTGGGCCCCAGCATTTT,CASSSRGRGFGPQHF
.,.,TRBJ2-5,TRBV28,TGTGCCAGCAGGCTGACCGGCCGGGGTGGCGAGACCCAGTACTTC,CASRLTGRGGETQYF
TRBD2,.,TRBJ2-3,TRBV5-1,TGCGCCAGCAGCCTAGGACGGGGGGAAGGGGATACGCAGTATTTT,CASSLGRGEGDTQYF
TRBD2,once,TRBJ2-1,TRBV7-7,TGTGCTAGCAGTTTAGCGGGGGGGCTGGCTTATGAGCAGTTCTTC,CASSLAGGLAYEQFF
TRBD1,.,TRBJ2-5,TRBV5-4,TGTGCCAGCAGTTCGACAGGGGGCCCGCAAGAGACCCAGTACTTC,CASSSTGGPQETQYF